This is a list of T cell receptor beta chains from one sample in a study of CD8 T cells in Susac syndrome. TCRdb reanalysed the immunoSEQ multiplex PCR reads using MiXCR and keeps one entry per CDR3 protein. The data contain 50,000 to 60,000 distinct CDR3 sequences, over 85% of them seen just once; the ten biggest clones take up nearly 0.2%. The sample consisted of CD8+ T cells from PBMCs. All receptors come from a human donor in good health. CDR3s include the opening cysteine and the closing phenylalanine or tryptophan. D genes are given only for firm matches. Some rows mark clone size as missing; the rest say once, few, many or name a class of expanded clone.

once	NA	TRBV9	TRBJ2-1	CASSDASSYNEQFF	TGTGCCAGCAGCGATGCAAGCTCCTACAATGAGCAGTTCTTC
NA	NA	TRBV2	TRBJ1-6	CASSDESDTVYNSPLHF	TGTGCCAGCAGTGATGAGAGTGACACTGTATATAATTCACCCCTCCACTTT
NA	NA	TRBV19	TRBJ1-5	CASSIVRVHQPQHF	TGTGCCAGTAGTATAGTCAGGGTGCATCAGCCCCAGCATTTT
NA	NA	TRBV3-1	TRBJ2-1	CASSPLKGKSDNEQFF	TGTGCCAGCAGCCCGCTTAAGGGTAAATCGGACAATGAGCAGTTCTTC
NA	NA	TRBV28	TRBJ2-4	CASSSWTAEAKNIQYF	TGTGCCAGCAGTTCGTGGACAGCAGAGGCCAAAAACATTCAGTACTTC
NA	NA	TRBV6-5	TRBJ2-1	CASRQTGFYNEQFF	TGTGCCAGCAGGCAGACTGGATTCTACAATGAGCAGTTCTTC
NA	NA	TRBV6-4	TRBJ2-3	CASSDRGLAFTDTQYF	TGTGCCAGCAGTGACCGTGGCCTAGCGTTCACAGATACGCAGTATTTT
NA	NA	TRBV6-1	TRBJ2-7	CASSESPKPYEQYF	TGTGCCAGCAGTGAATCTCCAAAGCCCTACGAGCAGTACTTC
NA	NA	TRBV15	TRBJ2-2	CATSARDPGSTGELFF	TGTGCCACCAGCGCTCGGGACCCAGGTTCTACCGGGGAGCTGTTTTTT
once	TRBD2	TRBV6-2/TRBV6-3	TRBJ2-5	CASSYIQRGLQETQYF	TGTGCCAGCAGTTATATTCAGCGGGGCCTTCAAGAGACCCAGTACTTC